This T cell receptor (beta chain) was found in a study of CD8 T cells in ankylosing spondylitis. This CDR3 has 14 residues. The germline V gene has CDR1 DFQATT and CDR2 SNEGSKA (reference sequence). V dropped 1 base and J dropped 11; count of bases not matched to a gene: 8. Findings and caveats of the study: Researchers report that disease-linked clones proved CD8+ and relatively rare in peripheral blood. In ankylosing spondylitis patients, matched synovial fluid reportedly showed significant enrichment of disease-linked clones. A TCR beta motif made of roughly eight highly homologous variants seemed typical of ankylosing spondylitis blood. Certain motif variants had earlier appeared in reactive arthritis synovial fluid and blood.

Comment on this clonotype: No antigen is known for it.

Molecular-barcoded quantitative 5'-RACE produced these TCR beta libraries. TCRdb passed the 5' RACE reads through MiXCR, listing each CDR3 protein once. The sample shows about 330,000 distinct CDR3 sequences, less than 10% of them seen only once. The receptor was isolated from a male donor with ankylosing spondylitis. Sequencing was carried out using blood, either unsorted or a sorted T cell fraction (not recorded which). V is TRBV20-1 and J is TRBJ2-1; 10 bases align to TRBD2. In DNA, the CDR3 is TGCAGTGCTAGAGTTCGGCCTAGCGGGAGTAAGCAGTTCTTC. Translated, it gives CSARVRPSGSKQFF.